This T cell receptor (beta chain) was identified during a study of blood T cell repertoires in COVID-19 (dated by TCRdb to the early 2020s). Broadly, across the study: The collaborator samples originated in the United States, Italy and Spain and spanned the acute and convalescent phases of COVID-19. The dataset comprised deeply sampled blood TCRbeta repertoires from subjects exposed to, actively infected with, or recovered from COVID-19. The samples were drawn from two sources: the first 160 participants of the ongoing ImmuneRACE study, and 1,254 subjects contributed by 6 global collaborators. The prospective study material was composed of cDNA or gDNA derived from T cells, B-cell-depleted T cells, or PBMCs. The repertoires were released in a freely available public database intended as a resource for research on the immune response to SARS-CoV-2. Sample metadata almost always included a de-identified subject ID, COVID-19 status, age in years and sex. Where available, HLA class I and class II types were obtained from metadata supplied by the sample provider rather than from assay-based typing.

A remark on this clone: Its specific antigen is unknown. The record has no base qualities; no much larger clone is one base away.

The immunoSEQ Assay, a bias-controlled multiplex PCR, was used to amplify TCRbeta CDR3 regions from genomic DNA. Regarding the original processing steps: The number of nucleated cells in each sample was estimated from the amplification of reference gene primers within the assay. To quantify the absolute abundance of each unique TCRbeta CDR3 rearrangement, sequence reads were collapsed and filtered. For each sample, productive Simpson clonality was calculated by taking the square root of Simpson's diversity index across productive rearrangements. The table comes from immuneACCESS by way of TCRdb, which keeps in-frame sequences with V and J called. Part of the clones is missing from these tables; in studies checked, under half for an unresolved V gene and the rest for unknown reasons. V and J calls and clone size are as listed in that table; D and trimming were resolved from the DNA. Here the sample has just under 80,000 clones; 84% occur a single time. The ten largest clonotypes hold about an eighth of the sample.

Here is what the overall study found, with its caveats: Clinical and demographic metadata were provided uncurated, with the amount varying by source and participant.

Each collaborating institution followed its own protocols to collect whole blood in K2EDTA tubes. For TCRbeta analysis, collaborator samples were shipped as frozen whole blood, as isolated PBMCs, or as DNA extracted from either sample type. This clonotype originated in a human donor in a cohort sampled during active COVID-19. Sequences were obtained from peripheral blood.

This receptor has the CDR3 CSASGGAGELFF. The sequenced DNA: TGCAGTGCTAGTGGGGGGGCCGGGGAGCTGTTTTTT. Here the chain combines TRBV20-1 and TRBJ2-2, with 7 middle bases fitting TRBD2. Based on the germline V gene (reference sequence), the CDR1 and CDR2 sequences are DFQATT and SNEGSKA. V has 3 bases trimmed and J has 6 bases trimmed; junction bases matching no gene number 1. Taken from cysteine to phenylalanine, the CDR3 has 12 residues. The retained sequence is limited to the CDR3, 36 bases, with the frame set at the first base.